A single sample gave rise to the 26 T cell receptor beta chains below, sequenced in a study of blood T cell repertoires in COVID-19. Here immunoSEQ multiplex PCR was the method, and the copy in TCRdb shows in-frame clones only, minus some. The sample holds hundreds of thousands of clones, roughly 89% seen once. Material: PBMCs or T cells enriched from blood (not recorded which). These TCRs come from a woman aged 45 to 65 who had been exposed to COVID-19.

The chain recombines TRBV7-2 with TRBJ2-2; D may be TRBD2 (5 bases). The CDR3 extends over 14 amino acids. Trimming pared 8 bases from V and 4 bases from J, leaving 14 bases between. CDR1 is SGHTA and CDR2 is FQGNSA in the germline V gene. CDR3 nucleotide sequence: TGTGCCAGCCGCCCGGGGAGCGGCACCGGGGAGCTGTTTTTT. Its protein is CASRPGSGTGELFF.

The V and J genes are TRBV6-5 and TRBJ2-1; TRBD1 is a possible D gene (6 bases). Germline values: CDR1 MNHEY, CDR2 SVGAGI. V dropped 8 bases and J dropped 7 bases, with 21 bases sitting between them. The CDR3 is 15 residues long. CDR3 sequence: CASGLQGLRRNEQFF. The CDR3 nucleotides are TGTGCCAGCGGCCTGCAGGGGCTACGCCGGAATGAGCAGTTCTTC.

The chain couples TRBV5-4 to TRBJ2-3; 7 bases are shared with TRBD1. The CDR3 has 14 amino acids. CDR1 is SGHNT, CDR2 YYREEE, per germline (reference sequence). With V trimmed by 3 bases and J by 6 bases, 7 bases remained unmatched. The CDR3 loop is CASSSQDRRDTQYF. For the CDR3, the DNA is TGTGCCAGCAGCTCCCAGGACAGGAGGGATACGCAGTATTTT.

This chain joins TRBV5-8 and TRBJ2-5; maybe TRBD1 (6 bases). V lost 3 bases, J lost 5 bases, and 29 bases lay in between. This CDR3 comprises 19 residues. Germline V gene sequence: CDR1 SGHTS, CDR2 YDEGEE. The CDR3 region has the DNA TGTGCCAGCAGCTCCCCCCTGCCGACAGGCCCTCGGGCACGGGAGACCCAGTACTTC. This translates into CASSSPLPTGPRARETQYF. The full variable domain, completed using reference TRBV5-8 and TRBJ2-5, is EAGVTQSPTHLIKTRGQQATLRCSPISGHTSVYWYQQALGLGLQFLLWYDEGEERNRGNFPPRFSGRQFPNYSSELNVNALELEDSALYLCASSSPLPTGPRARETQYFGPGTRLLVL.

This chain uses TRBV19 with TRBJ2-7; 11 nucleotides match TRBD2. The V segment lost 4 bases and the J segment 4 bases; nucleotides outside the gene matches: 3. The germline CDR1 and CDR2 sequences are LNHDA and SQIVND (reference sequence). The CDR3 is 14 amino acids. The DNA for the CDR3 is TGTGCCAGTAGTACGACTAGCGGGGCATACGAGCAGTACTTC. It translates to CASSTTSGAYEQYF. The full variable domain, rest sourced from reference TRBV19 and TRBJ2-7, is DGGITQSPKYLFRKEGQNVTLSCEQNLNHDAMYWYRQDPGQGLRLIYYSQIVNDFQKGDIAEGYSVSREKKESFPLTVTSAQKNPTAFYLCASSTTSGAYEQYFGPGTRLTVT.

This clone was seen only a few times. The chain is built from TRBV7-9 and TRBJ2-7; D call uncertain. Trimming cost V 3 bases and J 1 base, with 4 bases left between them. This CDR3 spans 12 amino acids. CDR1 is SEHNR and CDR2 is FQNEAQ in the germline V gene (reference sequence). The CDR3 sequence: CASSFQSYEQYF. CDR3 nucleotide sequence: TGTGCCAGCAGCTTTCAGTCCTACGAGCAGTACTTC.

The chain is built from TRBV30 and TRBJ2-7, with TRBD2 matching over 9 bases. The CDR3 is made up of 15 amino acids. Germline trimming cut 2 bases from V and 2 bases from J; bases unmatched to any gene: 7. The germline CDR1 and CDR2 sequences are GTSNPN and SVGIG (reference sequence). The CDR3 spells CAWSYRLAATYEQYF. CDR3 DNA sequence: TGTGCCTGGAGTTATCGACTAGCGGCTACCTACGAGCAGTACTTC. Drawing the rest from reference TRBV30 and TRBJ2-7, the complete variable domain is SQTIHQWPATLVQPVGSPLSLECTVEGTSNPNLYWYRQAAGRGLQLLFYSVGIGQISSEVPQNLSASRPQDRQFILSSKKLLLSDSGFYLCAWSYRLAATYEQYFGPGTRLTVT.

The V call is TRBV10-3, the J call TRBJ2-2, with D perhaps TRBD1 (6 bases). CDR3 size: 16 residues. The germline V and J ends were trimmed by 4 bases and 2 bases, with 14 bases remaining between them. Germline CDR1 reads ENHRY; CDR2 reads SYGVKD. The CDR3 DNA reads TGTGCCATCAGTGCATCGACAGGAGCAAACACCGGGGAGCTGTTTTTT. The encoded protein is CAISASTGANTGELFF.

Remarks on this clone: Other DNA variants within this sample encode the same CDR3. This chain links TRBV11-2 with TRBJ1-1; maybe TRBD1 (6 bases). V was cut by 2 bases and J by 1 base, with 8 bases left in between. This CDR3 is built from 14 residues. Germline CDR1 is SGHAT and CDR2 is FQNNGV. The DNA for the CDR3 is TGTGCCAGCAGCTTATTCAGGGGGAACACTGAAGCTTTCTTT. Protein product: CASSLFRGNTEAFF.

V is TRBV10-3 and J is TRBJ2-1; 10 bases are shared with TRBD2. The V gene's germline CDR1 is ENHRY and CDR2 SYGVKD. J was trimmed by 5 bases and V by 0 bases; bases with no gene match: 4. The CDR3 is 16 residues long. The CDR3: CAISESITSGDNEQFF. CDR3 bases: TGTGCCATCAGTGAGTCGATCACTAGCGGGGACAATGAGCAGTTCTTC.

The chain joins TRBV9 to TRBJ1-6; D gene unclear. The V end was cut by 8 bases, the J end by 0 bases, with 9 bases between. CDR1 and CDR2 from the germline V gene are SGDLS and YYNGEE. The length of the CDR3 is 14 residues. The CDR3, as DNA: TGTGCCAGTCGCGCCGGCTCCTATAATTCACCCCTCCACTTT. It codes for CASRAGSYNSPLHF.

The CDR3 loop reads CASSYFGRGDQPQHF. CDR3 sequence (DNA): TGTGCCAGCAGTTACTTTGGCAGGGGCGATCAGCCCCAGCATTTT. This chain connects TRBV6-2 or TRBV6-3 to TRBJ1-5; maybe TRBD1 (6 bases). Germline-derived CDR1 and CDR2 are MNHEY and SVGEGT. The V and J ends lost 1 base and 5 bases respectively, with 12 bases between them. The CDR3 covers 15 residues.

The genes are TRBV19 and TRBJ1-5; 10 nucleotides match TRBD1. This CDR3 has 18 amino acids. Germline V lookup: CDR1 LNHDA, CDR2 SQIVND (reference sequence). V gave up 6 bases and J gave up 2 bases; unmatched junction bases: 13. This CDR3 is CASSGTGAWSGGNQPQHF. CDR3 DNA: TGTGCCAGTAGCGGGACAGGGGCTTGGAGTGGGGGCAATCAGCCCCAGCATTTT.

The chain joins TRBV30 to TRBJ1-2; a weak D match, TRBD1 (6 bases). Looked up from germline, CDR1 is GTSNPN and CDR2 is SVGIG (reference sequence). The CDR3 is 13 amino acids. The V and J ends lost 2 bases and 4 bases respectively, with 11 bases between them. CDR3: CAWSRGGGYGYTF. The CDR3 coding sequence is TGTGCCTGGAGTAGGGGGGGAGGCTATGGCTACACCTTC.

Written as DNA, the CDR3 is TGTGCCAGCAGCTCCATCACAGTCTCCTACGAGCAGTACTTC. Translated: CASSSITVSYEQYF. The rearrangement links TRBV5-5 to TRBJ2-7, with unresolved D. This CDR3 has 14 residues. CDR1 is SGHKS and CDR2 is YYEKEE in the germline V gene (reference sequence). V dropped 3 bases and J dropped 0 bases, with 10 bases sitting between them.

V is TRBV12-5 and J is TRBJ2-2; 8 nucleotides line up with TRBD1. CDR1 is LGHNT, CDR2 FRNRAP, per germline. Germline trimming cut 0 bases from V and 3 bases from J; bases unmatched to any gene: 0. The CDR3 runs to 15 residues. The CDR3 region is CASGLVQGDTGELFF. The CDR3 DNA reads TGTGCTAGTGGTTTGGTACAGGGGGACACCGGGGAGCTGTTTTTT.

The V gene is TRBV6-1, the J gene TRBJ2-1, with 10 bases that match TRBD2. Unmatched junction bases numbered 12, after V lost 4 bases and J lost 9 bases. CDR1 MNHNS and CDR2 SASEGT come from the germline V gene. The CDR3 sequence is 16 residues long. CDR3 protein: CASSGIAGGWQGEQFF. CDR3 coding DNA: TGTGCCAGCAGTGGAATAGCGGGGGGCTGGCAGGGTGAGCAGTTCTTC.

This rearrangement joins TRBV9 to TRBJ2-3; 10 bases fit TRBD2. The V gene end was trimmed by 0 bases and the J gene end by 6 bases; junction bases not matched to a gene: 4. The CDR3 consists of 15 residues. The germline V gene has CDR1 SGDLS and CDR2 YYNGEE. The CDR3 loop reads CASSVELAGTDTQYF. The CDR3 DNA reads TGTGCCAGCAGCGTAGAACTAGCGGGGACGGATACGCAGTATTTT.

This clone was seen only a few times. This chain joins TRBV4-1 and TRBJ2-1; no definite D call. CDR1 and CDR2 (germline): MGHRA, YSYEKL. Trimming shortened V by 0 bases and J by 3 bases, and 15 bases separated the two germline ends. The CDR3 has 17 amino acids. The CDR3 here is CASSQDGEVVGYNEQFF. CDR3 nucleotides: TGCGCCAGCAGCCAAGATGGCGAGGTCGTAGGCTACAATGAGCAGTTCTTC.

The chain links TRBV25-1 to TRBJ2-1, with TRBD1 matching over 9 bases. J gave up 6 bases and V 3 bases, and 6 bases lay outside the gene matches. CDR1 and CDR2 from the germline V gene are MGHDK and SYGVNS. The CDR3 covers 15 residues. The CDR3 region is CASSDPGQGRNEQFF. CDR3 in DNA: TGTGCCAGCAGTGATCCCGGACAGGGGCGCAATGAGCAGTTCTTC.

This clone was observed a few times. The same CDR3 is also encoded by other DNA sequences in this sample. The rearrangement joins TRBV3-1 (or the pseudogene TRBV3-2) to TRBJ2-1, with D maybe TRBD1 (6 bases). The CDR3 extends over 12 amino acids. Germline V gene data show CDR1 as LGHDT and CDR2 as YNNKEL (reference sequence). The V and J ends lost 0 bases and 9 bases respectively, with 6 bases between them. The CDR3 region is CASSQDRGEQFF. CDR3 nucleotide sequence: TGTGCCAGCAGCCAAGACAGGGGTGAGCAGTTCTTC.

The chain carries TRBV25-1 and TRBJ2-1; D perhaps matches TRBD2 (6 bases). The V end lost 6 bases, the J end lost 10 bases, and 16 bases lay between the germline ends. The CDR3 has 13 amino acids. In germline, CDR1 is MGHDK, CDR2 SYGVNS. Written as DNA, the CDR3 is TGTGCCAGCAGATCAGCGGGTTCCTTCGAGCAGTTCTTC. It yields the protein CASRSAGSFEQFF.

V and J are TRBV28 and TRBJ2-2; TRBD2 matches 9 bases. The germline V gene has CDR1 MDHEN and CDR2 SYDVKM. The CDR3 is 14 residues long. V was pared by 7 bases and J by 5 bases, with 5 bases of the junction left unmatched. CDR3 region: CASKSGGRTGELFF. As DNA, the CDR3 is TGTGCCAGCAAGAGCGGGGGGAGGACCGGGGAGCTGTTTTTT.

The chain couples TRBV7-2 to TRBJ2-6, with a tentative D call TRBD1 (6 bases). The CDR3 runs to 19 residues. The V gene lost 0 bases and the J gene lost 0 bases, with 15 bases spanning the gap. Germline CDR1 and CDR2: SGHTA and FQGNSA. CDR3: CASSLASTGQSSGANVLTF. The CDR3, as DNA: TGTGCCAGCAGCTTAGCGTCGACGGGACAAAGCTCTGGGGCCAACGTCCTGACTTTC.

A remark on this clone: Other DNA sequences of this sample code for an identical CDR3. CDR3 sequence reads: CASSLRGSYEQYF. The CDR3 region has the DNA TGTGCCAGCAGTTTAAGGGGCTCCTACGAGCAGTACTTC. This chain uses TRBV27 with TRBJ2-7; TRBD1 might be the D (5 bases). The V gene's germline CDR1 is MNHEY and CDR2 SMNVEV (reference sequence). Trimming shortened V by 2 bases and J by 0 bases, and 5 bases separated the two germline ends. The CDR3 has 13 residues.

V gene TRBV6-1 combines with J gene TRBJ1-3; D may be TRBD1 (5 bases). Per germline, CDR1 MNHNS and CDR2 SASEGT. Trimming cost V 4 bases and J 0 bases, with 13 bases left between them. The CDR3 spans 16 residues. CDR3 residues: CASSVIDSNSGNTIYF. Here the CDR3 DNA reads TGTGCCAGCAGTGTGATTGACAGCAACTCTGGAAACACCATATATTTT.